The present entry profiles one TCR beta chain with its context. Its antigen is not identified. TCRdb reprocessed the RT-PCR reads via MiXCR and lists one record per CDR3 protein. The table includes roughly 700,000 distinct CDR3 sequences, over 11% detected once. The source of the sample is a study of response to subunit inactivated influenza vaccine. Overall study results and limits: Each seasonal flu vaccination may recruit only limited new T cells, authors suggested.

V shed 1 base and J 8 bases; nucleotides not matched to a gene: 13. The CDR3 loop spans 17 amino acids. Germline V CDR1 and CDR2: SGHAT, FQNNGV. This rearrangement joins TRBV11-2 to TRBJ2-1, with 8 bases lining up with TRBD2. The sequenced sample was PBMCs from blood, obtained around two weeks before vaccination. The source is a man aged 45-65 years who received an inactivated influenza vaccine. The CDR3: CASSLVAPRAGDDEQFF. CDR3 DNA sequence: TGTGCCAGCAGCTTAGTGGCCCCTCGAGCGGGGGATGATGAGCAGTTCTTC.